The rows below give T cell receptor beta chains drawn from one sample of a study of blood T cells in healthy people across ages. One entry per CDR3 protein results from TCRdb running MiXCR on the 5' RACE reads. The data hold about 1.6 million distinct CDR3 sequences, with almost 35% observed a single time. Sequenced material: blood. The receptor set was obtained from a woman aged 25 to 39 in good health. Both conserved end residues are part of each CDR3. The D gene is left open where the match is weak. Expanded clones get a size class; other rows say once, few or many, or leave the size out.

v_call,clone_size,j_call,cdr3_length,d_call,cdr3_aa
TRBV30,few,TRBJ2-6,14,.,CAWSVLRGANVLTF
TRBV7-9,few,TRBJ2-3,15,.,CASSKSRLSTDTQYF
TRBV25-1,few,TRBJ2-3,17,.,CASTTTPGHQNTDTQYF
TRBV15,many,TRBJ2-5,17,TRBD1,CATSLRGTGGTQETQYF
TRBV20-1,few,TRBJ2-7,13,.,CSAREAGHYEQYF
TRBV11-2,many,TRBJ1-2,13,.,CASSPDPTYGYTF
TRBV28,.,TRBJ2-2,16,.,CASSLSFLRVPGELFF
TRBV7-8,few,TRBJ2-7,14,.,CASSLGLAFYEQYF
TRBV29-1,few,TRBJ1-2,11,.,CSVTVGAGYTF
TRBV2,.,TRBJ2-3,14,.,CASTRVSSTDTQYF
TRBV10-3,few,TRBJ2-1,15,.,CAISDSQGHYNEQFF
TRBV7-9,few,TRBJ2-1,15,TRBD2,CASSSQREGYNEQFF
TRBV4-1,few,TRBJ2-1,17,TRBD1,CASSQDRGTGVFYEQFF
TRBV6-5,.,TRBJ2-7,14,TRBD1,CASSLRQGFDEQYF
TRBV7-9,.,TRBJ1-1,13,.,CASSLEVRTEAFF
TRBV6-1,.,TRBJ2-7,14,TRBD1,CASSLTGGRDEQYF
TRBV3-1,few,TRBJ2-1,14,.,CASSQDWGRNEQFF
TRBV7-8,few,TRBJ2-7,13,.,CASSLSHYYEQYF
TRBV7-2,.,TRBJ2-5,15,.,CASSLAVTRAHEQYF
TRBV2,.,TRBJ2-7,12,.,CASTGVSGEQYF
TRBV12-3/TRBV12-4,.,.,13,.,CASRLVGGGEQYF
TRBV7-3,many,TRBJ2-6,15,.,CASSSGLSGANVLTF
TRBV5-6,.,TRBJ2-5,16,.,CASSLYDGAIQETQYF
TRBV20-1,.,TRBJ1-5,14,.,CSARVANSNQLQHF
TRBV20-1,once,TRBJ2-1,15,TRBD1,CSARERDRVAETQFF
TRBV7-3,.,TRBJ2-1,19,.,CASNLTGAALEPTMDEQFF
TRBV15,few,TRBJ2-7,16,.,CATSRGSAFSYNEQYF
TRBV29-1,few,TRBJ2-5,16,TRBD1,CSVHKLGQGASETQYF
TRBV5-1,few,TRBJ2-2,15,TRBD1,CASSSRTGGTGELFF
TRBV4-1,.,TRBJ2-1,17,TRBD2,CASSQVVLASGINERFF
TRBV7-6,few,TRBJ2-7,15,.,CASSLDGLRGNEQYF
TRBV7-9,.,TRBJ2-7,14,.,CASSLVKGTPRQYF
TRBV6-1,.,.,13,.,CASRHREKLEQYF
TRBV20-1,few,TRBJ2-3,16,TRBD2,CSARVVAGGPTDTQYF
TRBV29-1,few,TRBJ1-2,15,TRBD1,CSVEPKGQGGRGYTF
TRBV20-1,.,TRBJ2-1,13,.,CSARPGGLNEQFF
TRBV16,few,TRBJ1-6,15,.,CASSQSAGDGSPLHF
TRBV9,.,TRBJ1-2,15,.,CASSVEGGLYYGYTF
TRBV4-1,few,TRBJ1-2,15,.,CASSQPPGGVGGYTF
TRBV9,.,TRBJ1-2,18,TRBD1,CASSVATGDGTGVYGYTF
TRBV28,once,TRBJ2-3,15,TRBD1,CASSLRDRPADTQYF
TRBV7-3,.,TRBJ2-7,15,.,CASSSSGSNPLEQYF
TRBV27,.,TRBJ2-7,15,TRBD2,CASSTGTSGRNEQYF
TRBV4-2,.,TRBJ2-3,17,.,CASSQGSAGASTDTQYF
TRBV27,.,TRBJ1-1,15,TRBD1,CASSFIGQANTEAFF
TRBV20-1,.,TRBJ2-7,14,.,CSARDGQSAYEQYF
TRBV20-1,.,TRBJ2-6,15,.,CSARPQGQLGVVVTF
TRBV2,.,TRBJ1-2,13,.,CASSSEVVGGYTF
TRBV12-3/TRBV12-4,.,TRBJ1-5,15,.,CASSLQGLVNQPQHF
TRBV29-1,many,TRBJ2-1,14,.,CSVERGLSYNEQFF
TRBV21-1,.,TRBJ2-7,12,.,CASTRYTYEQYF
TRBV5-5,.,TRBJ2-1,16,.,CASSVPVGSSYNEQFF
TRBV24-1,.,TRBJ2-1,16,TRBD2,CATSDPGLMQVNEQFF
TRBV5-6,.,TRBJ2-5,16,.,CASSPTEHGWKETQYF
TRBV5-6,few,TRBJ1-2,14,TRBD1,CASSNRGLNYGYTF
TRBV13,few,TRBJ2-7,15,.,CASSPRRGSSYEQYF
TRBV27,few,TRBJ2-3,18,TRBD2,CASSLLAGDGVSTDTQYF
TRBV28,.,TRBJ1-5,16,TRBD1,CASSPRDRGMRQPQHF
TRBV7-6,.,TRBJ1-1,16,.,CASSAWGQAGGTEAFF